This T cell receptor beta chain was sequenced in a study of blood T cell repertoires in COVID-19. About the study: Acute and convalescent COVID-19 specimens originated in the United States, Italy and Spain. The cDNA or gDNA used as material had been derived from T cells, B-cell-depleted T cells, or PBMCs.

In the case of this clone: Other DNA sequences within the sample encode an identical CDR3.

Per the study methods: Estimation of nucleated cell counts was performed using reference gene primer amplification. Sequencing used immunoSEQ multiplex PCR; TCRdb keeps in-frame clones, though not all of them. D and trimming were read from the DNA, whereas the V and J calls and clone size are those reported in that table. The top ten hold more than 3% of the sample, which has fewer than 200,000 clones, 76% seen once. The CDR3 totals 13 residues. Trimming removed 6 bases at V and 1 base at J, with 4 bases between. Sample: peripheral blood. The chain employs TRBV12-3 or TRBV12-4 and TRBJ2-6; no definite D call. This receptor was identified in a woman of 80 years or more with acute or convalescent COVID-19. The CDR3 loop reads CASSRSGANVLTF. DNA of the CDR3: TGTGCCAGCAGCAGGTCTGGGGCCAACGTCCTGACTTTC.